One and the same sample provided the 7 T cell receptor beta chains below, sequenced in a study of beta chain features in type 1 diabetes. Reverse transcription of all isolated RNA meant that expressed TCRB transcripts were sequenced. Clones were sequenced by immunoSEQ multiplex PCR, and TCRdb holds only the in-frame ones, with some missing. Of about 240,000 clones listed, 25% to 30% were seen once; the top ten hold more than 3%. Sequenced sample: central memory CD4+ T cells from blood. The receptors were gathered from a man aged 30-40 years in good health.

In its sample, this clone was seen a few times. In DNA form, the CDR3 reads TGCAGCGTCGAGGGAAACTACGAGCAGTACTTC. This translates into CSVEGNYEQYF. The V and J genes are TRBV29-1 and TRBJ2-7; weak D call: TRBD2 (5 bases). Germline V gene data show CDR1 as SQVTM and CDR2 as ANQGSEA. The CDR3 covers 11 residues. Trimming took 6 bases from V and 3 from J, leaving 9 bases between them.

V gene TRBV30 combines with J gene TRBJ1-1; unclear D gene. V lost 5 bases and J lost 0, with 10 bases in between. CDR1 GTSNPN and CDR2 SVGIG come from the germline V gene (reference sequence). The CDR3 is 13 residues long. The DNA of the CDR3 is TGTGCCTGGTCACAGAAGATGAACACTGAAGCTTTCTTT. Protein product: CAWSQKMNTEAFF. The entire variable domain, with the rest obtained from reference TRBV30 and TRBJ1-1, is as follows: SQTIHQWPATLVQPVGSPLSLECTVEGTSNPNLYWYRQAAGRGLQLLFYSVGIGQISSEVPQNLSASRPQDRQFILSSKKLLLSDSGFYLCAWSQKMNTEAFFGQGTRLTVV.

The rearrangement uses TRBV4-2 and TRBJ1-1, with D tentatively TRBD1 (5 bases). Germline-derived CDR1 and CDR2 are LGHNA and YNFKEQ. The CDR3 spans 14 residues. Between the trimmed V and J ends, which lost 1 base and 8 bases, there was a span of 14 bases. The CDR3: CASSQVGTQGEAFF. CDR3 DNA sequence: TGTGCCAGCAGCCAAGTCGGGACTCAAGGAGAAGCTTTCTTT.

Concerning this clone: This may be a read error, as it is one base from a much larger clone. The chain links TRBV2 to TRBJ2-6; tentatively, D is TRBD2 (6 bases). The CDR3 is 17 amino acids. CDR1 is SNHLY and CDR2 is FYNNEI in the germline V gene. As DNA, the CDR3 is TGTGCCAGCAGTGAAGCTGGCGGGATCTCTGGGGCCAACGGCCTGACTTTC. It codes for CASSEAGGISGANGLTF.

The table lists this clone with many counts. The J gene is TRBJ2-3, the V gene TRBV5-1, with 7 bases matching TRBD2. V lost 1 base to trimming and J lost 0 bases; unmatched junction nucleotides: 2. This CDR3 has 15 residues. Germline V CDR1 and CDR2: SGHRS, YFSETQ. The CDR3 region has the DNA TGCGCCAGCAGCTTGAGCGGGACTAGCACAGATACGCAGTATTTT. Translation gives CASSLSGTSTDTQYF.

This clone was detected a few times. This chain connects TRBV25-1 to TRBJ2-7; D may match TRBD1 or TRBD2 (5 bases each). The V gene lost 3 bases and the J gene lost 2 bases, with 14 bases spanning the gap. This CDR3 has 15 amino acids. CDR1 MGHDK and CDR2 SYGVNS come from the germline V gene. This CDR3 reads CASSDSAGTAYEQYF. The CDR3 DNA is TGTGCCAGCAGTGATTCAGCCGGGACGGCCTACGAGCAGTACTTC.

The V gene is TRBV10-3, the J gene TRBJ2-1; possibly TRBD1 or TRBD2 for D (5 bases each). The CDR3 has 13 amino acids. Germline CDR1 and CDR2: ENHRY and SYGVKD. V lost 4 bases and J 7 bases, leaving 11 bases between the germline ends. As DNA, the CDR3 is TGTGCCATCAGTGGGGACGGGGTGAATGAGCAGTTCTTC. It specifies CAISGDGVNEQFF.